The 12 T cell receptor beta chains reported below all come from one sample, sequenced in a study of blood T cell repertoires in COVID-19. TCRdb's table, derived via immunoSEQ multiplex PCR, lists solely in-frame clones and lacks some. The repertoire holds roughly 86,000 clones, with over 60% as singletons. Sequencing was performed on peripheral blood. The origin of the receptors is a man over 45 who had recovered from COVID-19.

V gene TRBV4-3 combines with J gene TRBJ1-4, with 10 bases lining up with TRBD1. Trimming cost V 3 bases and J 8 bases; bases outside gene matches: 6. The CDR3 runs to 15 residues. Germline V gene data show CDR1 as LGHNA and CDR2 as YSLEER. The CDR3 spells CASSQGDRGAEKLFF. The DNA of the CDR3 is TGCGCCAGCAGCCAGGGGGACAGGGGAGCCGAAAAACTGTTTTTT.

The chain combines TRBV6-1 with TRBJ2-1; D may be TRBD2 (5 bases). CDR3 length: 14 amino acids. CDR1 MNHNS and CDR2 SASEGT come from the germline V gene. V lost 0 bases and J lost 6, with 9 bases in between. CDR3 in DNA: TGTGCCAGCAGTGAAGCCGGCAGCGGCAATGAGCAGTTCTTC. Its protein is CASSEAGSGNEQFF.

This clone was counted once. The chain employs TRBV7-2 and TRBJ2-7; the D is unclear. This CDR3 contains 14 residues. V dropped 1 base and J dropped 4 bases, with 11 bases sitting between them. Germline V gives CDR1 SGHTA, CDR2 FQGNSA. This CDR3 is CASSLGPESYEQYF. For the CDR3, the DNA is TGTGCCAGCAGCTTAGGGCCAGAATCATACGAGCAGTACTTC.

The CDR3 reads CASRRQGSNEQFF. CDR3 coding DNA: TGTGCCAGCAGACGACAGGGGAGCAATGAGCAGTTCTTC. This rearrangement joins TRBV14 to TRBJ2-1, with 8 bases identical to TRBD1. In germline, CDR1 is SGHDN, CDR2 FVKESK. The J segment lost 6 bases and the V segment lost 6 bases, leaving 4 bases of the junction unmatched. The CDR3 sequence is 13 residues long.

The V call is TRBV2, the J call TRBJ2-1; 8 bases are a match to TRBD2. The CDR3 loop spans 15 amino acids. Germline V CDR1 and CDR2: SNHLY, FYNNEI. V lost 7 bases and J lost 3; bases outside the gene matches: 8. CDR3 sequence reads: CASTQGGTSYNEQFF. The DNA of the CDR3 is TGTGCCAGCACCCAAGGGGGGACTAGCTACAATGAGCAGTTCTTC.

CDR3 loop: CASSFQGGSYNEQFF. The CDR3 region has the DNA TGTGCCAGCAGTTTTCAGGGGGGCTCCTACAATGAGCAGTTCTTC. This sequence joins TRBV28 and TRBJ2-1; TRBD1 might be the D (7 bases). This CDR3 contains 15 residues. CDR1 and CDR2 from the germline V gene are MDHEN and SYDVKM. The V and J ends lost 3 bases and 0 bases respectively, with 9 bases between them. Full variable domain (rest looked up from reference TRBV28 and TRBJ2-1): DVKVTQSSRYLVKRTGEKVFLECVQDMDHENMFWYRQDPGLGLRLIYFSYDVKMKEKGDIPEGYSVSREKKERFSLILESASTNQTSMYLCASSFQGGSYNEQFFGPGTRLTVL.

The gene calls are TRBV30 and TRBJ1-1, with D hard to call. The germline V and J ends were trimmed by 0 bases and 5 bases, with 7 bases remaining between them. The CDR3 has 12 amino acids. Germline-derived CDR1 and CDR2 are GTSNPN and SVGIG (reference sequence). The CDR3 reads CAWSVPQTEAFF. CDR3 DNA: TGTGCCTGGAGTGTACCCCAGACTGAAGCTTTCTTT. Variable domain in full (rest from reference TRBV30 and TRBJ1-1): SQTIHQWPATLVQPVGSPLSLECTVEGTSNPNLYWYRQAAGRGLQLLFYSVGIGQISSEVPQNLSASRPQDRQFILSSKKLLLSDSGFYLCAWSVPQTEAFFGQGTRLTVV.

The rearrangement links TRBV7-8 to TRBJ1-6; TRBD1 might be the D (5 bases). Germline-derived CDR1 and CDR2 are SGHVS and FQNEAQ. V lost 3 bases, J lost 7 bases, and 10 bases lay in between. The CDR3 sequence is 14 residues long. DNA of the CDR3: TGTGCCAGCAGCTTTTCGACAGAAAATTCACCCCTCCACTTT. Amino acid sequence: CASSFSTENSPLHF.

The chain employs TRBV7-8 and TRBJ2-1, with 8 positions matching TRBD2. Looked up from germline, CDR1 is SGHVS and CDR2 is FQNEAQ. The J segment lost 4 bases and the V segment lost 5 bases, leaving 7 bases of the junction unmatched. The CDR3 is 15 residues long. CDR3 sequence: CASSRAGESYNEQFF. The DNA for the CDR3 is TGTGCCAGCAGCCGAGCGGGAGAATCATACAATGAGCAGTTCTTC.

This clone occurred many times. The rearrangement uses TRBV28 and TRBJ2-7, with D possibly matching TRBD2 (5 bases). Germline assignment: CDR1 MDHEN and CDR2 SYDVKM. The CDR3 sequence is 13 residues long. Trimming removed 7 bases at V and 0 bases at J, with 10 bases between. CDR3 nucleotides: TGTGCCAGCAAGCGGTCCCTCTCCTACGAGCAGTACTTC. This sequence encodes CASKRSLSYEQYF.

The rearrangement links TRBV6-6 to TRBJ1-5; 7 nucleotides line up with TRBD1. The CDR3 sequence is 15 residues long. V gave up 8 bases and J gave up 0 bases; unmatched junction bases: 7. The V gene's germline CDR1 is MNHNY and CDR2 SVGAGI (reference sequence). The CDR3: CASAGGSSSNQPQHF. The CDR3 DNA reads TGTGCCAGCGCAGGGGGGAGCTCTAGCAATCAGCCCCAGCATTTT.

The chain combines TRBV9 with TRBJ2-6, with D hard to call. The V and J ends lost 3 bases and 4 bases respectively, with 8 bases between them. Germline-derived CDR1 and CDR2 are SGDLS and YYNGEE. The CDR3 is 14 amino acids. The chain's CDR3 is CASSGLRGANVLTF. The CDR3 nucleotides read TGTGCCAGCAGCGGCTTGAGGGGGGCCAACGTCCTGACTTTC.